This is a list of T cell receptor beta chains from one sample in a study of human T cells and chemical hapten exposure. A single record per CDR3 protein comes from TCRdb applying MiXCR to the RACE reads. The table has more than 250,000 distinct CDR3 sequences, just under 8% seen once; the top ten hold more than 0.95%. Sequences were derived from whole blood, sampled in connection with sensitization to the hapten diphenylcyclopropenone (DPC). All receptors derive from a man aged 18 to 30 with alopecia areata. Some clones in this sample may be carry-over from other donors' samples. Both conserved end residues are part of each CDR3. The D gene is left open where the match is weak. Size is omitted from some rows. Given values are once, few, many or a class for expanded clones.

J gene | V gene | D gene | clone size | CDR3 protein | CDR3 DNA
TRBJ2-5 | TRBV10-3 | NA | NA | CAISDRRGETQYF | TGTGCCATCAGTGATAGGAGAGGCGAGACCCAGTACTTC
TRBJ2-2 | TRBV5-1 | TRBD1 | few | CASSGTGFNTGELFF | TGCGCCAGCAGTGGGACAGGGTTTAACACCGGGGAGCTGTTTTTT
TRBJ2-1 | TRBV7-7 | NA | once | CASPGGNEQFF | TGTGCCAGCCCCGGGGGAAATGAGCAGTTCTTC
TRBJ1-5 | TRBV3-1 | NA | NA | CASSQAYGIQPQHF | TGTGCCAGCAGCCAAGCGTATGGAATTCAGCCCCAGCATTTT
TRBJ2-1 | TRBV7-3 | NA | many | CASSLSGDEQFF | TGTGCCAGCAGCTTAAGTGGGGATGAGCAGTTCTTC
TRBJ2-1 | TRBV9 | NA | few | CASSVGFRANEQFF | TGTGCCAGCAGCGTAGGGTTCAGGGCCAATGAGCAGTTCTTC
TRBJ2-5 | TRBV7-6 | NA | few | CASSLANAGYETQYF | TGTGCCAGCAGCTTAGCTAACGCGGGATATGAGACCCAGTACTTC
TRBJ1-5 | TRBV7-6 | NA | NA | CASNSPLQPQHF | TGTGCCAGCAACTCCCCGCTACAGCCCCAGCATTTT
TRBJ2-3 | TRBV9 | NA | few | CASTQGSFTDTQYF | TGTGCCAGCACACAAGGGAGCTTTACAGATACGCAGTATTTT
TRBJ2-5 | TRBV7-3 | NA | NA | CASSWGLVIGETQYF | TGTGCCAGCAGCTGGGGCCTAGTCATCGGGGAGACCCAGTACTTC
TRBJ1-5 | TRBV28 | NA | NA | CASSLRGLTAHNQPQHF | TGTGCCAGCAGTTTACGAGGATTGACAGCTCACAATCAGCCCCAGCATTTT
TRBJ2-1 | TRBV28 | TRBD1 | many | CASSSVPGQGIDEQFF | TGTGCCAGCAGTTCCGTTCCGGGACAGGGGATCGATGAGCAGTTCTTC
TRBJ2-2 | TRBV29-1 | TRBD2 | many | CSVERFGGDLTGELFF | TGCAGCGTTGAGCGTTTCGGGGGGGATCTCACCGGGGAGCTGTTTTTT
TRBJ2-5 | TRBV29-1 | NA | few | CSVSHQTGEGRLAQYF | TGCAGCGTTTCCCACCAAACAGGGGAGGGGCGGTTGGCCCAGTACTTC